This T cell receptor (beta chain) derives from a study of CD8 T cells in Susac syndrome. Random-hexamer reverse transcription was applied to about 0.5 to 1 ug RNA. A single record per CDR3 protein comes from TCRdb applying MiXCR to the immunoSEQ multiplex PCR reads. The table lists 130,000 or so distinct CDR3 sequences, over 90% of them singletons, with about 0.29% in the top ten. Material: CD8+ T cells from PBMCs. This TCR derives from a human donor with Susac syndrome.

CDR3 protein: CASSESSRTGNTEAFF. CDR3 coding DNA: TGTGCCAGCAGTGAATCTAGCCGTACGGGGAACACTGAAGCTTTCTTT. This rearrangement joins TRBV25-1 to TRBJ1-1; D remains unclear. This CDR3 is built from 16 residues. V was pared by 1 base and J by 1 base, with 13 bases between. Germline CDR1 MGHDK, CDR2 SYGVNS.